Below, 21 T cell receptor beta chains from the same sample are listed, as sequenced in a study of OX40 agonist ivuxolimab in advanced cancers. The table came from immunoSEQ multiplex PCR; TCRdb's copy has only in-frame clones and leaves some out. The profile shows about 63,000 clones, 85% to 90% of them singletons. Sequenced here: CD4+ or CD8+ T cells sorted from blood, sampled in a trial of the OX40 agonist ivuxolimab. The source is an adult with an advanced solid tumor such as melanoma, head and neck, liver or kidney cancer.

The gene calls are TRBV9 and TRBJ2-2; D may be TRBD2 (5 bases). CDR1 and CDR2 (germline): SGDLS, YYNGEE. The CDR3 runs 15 residues. Trimming shortened V by 0 bases and J by 1 base, and 7 bases separated the two germline ends. DNA of the CDR3: TGTGCCAGCAGCGTAGCGGGGTTGAACACCGGGGAGCTGTTTTTT. Translating it yields CASSVAGLNTGELFF. Filled out from reference TRBV9 and TRBJ2-2, the complete variable domain reads DSGVTQTPKHLITATGQRVTLRCSPRSGDLSVYWYQQSLDQGLQFLIQYYNGEERAKGNILERFSAQQFPDLHSELNLSSLELGDSALYFCASSVAGLNTGELFFGEGSRLTVL.

V and J are TRBV19 and TRBJ1-2; tentatively, D is TRBD1 (6 bases). Germline V gene data show CDR1 as LNHDA and CDR2 as SQIVND (reference sequence). The CDR3 loop spans 12 amino acids. Trimming removed 6 bases from V and 8 bases from J, with 13 bases in between. The CDR3 here is CASRNNRVGYTF. The CDR3 bases are TGTGCCAGTAGAAACAACAGGGTCGGCTACACCTTC.

This clone was picked up one time. This sequence joins TRBV5-4 and TRBJ2-3; TRBD2 aligns across 8 bases. CDR3 length: 14 amino acids. Looked up from germline, CDR1 is SGHNT and CDR2 is YYREEE (reference sequence). J was trimmed by 2 bases and V by 3 bases; bases with no gene match: 2. CDR3 protein: CASSSGGATDTQYF. The CDR3 bases are TGTGCCAGCAGCTCGGGGGGGGCCACAGATACGCAGTATTTT.

The chain couples TRBV28 to TRBJ1-1, with D maybe TRBD1 (6 bases). With 6 bases removed from V and 4 bases from J, the gap between germline ends came to 15 bases. This CDR3 contains 14 residues. Germline loops: CDR1 MDHEN, CDR2 SYDVKM. The CDR3 DNA is TGTGCCAGCAGGGGTGCACAGGGATTCACTGAAGCTTTCTTT. Encoded protein: CASRGAQGFTEAFF.

This chain uses TRBV7-2 with TRBJ2-7; a weak D match, TRBD1 (6 bases). With 1 base removed from V and 6 bases from J, the gap between germline ends came to 16 bases. From germline, CDR1 is SGHTA and CDR2 FQGNSA. The CDR3 is 15 amino acids. CDR3 in DNA: TGTGCCAGCAGCTTAGTTGGTCAGGGGTTAGCCGAGCAGTACTTC. This sequence encodes CASSLVGQGLAEQYF. Full variable domain (outside the CDR3, taken from reference TRBV7-2 and TRBJ2-7): GAGVSQSPSNKVTEKGKDVELRCDPISGHTALYWYRQSLGQGLEFLIYFQGNSAPDKSGLPSDRFSAERTGGSVSTLTIQRTQQEDSAVYLCASSLVGQGLAEQYFGPGTRLTVT.

The chain links TRBV2 to TRBJ1-2; the D is unclear. Trimming pared 1 base from V and 4 bases from J, leaving 10 bases between. The CDR3 is made up of 14 amino acids. From germline, CDR1 is SNHLY and CDR2 FYNNEI. CDR3 amino acids: CASSEEQGGYGYTF. The DNA for the CDR3 is TGTGCCAGCAGTGAAGAACAAGGCGGCTATGGCTACACCTTC.

The V and J genes are TRBV5-1 and TRBJ1-1; the D is unclear. CDR1 is SGHRS and CDR2 is YFSETQ in the germline V gene. V lost 2 bases and J lost 0, with 14 bases in between. The CDR3 runs 16 residues. The CDR3 here is CASSFYGEGVNTEAFF. DNA of the CDR3: TGCGCCAGCAGCTTCTACGGGGAGGGAGTGAACACTGAAGCTTTCTTT.

The chain carries TRBV23-1 and TRBJ2-7, with no clear D. TRBV23-1 counts as an open reading frame of uncertain function. The CDR3 consists of 13 residues. V gave up 7 bases and J gave up 5 bases, with 15 bases separating them. The CDR3 loop is CASTNRFGNEQYF. The CDR3 coding sequence is TGCGCCAGCACCAACCGGTTTGGTAACGAGCAGTACTTC.

This rearrangement joins TRBV19 to TRBJ2-7, with D tentatively TRBD1 (6 bases). The CDR3 totals 15 residues. Deletions cut 6 bases from V and 0 bases from J, with 15 bases between. Germline V gene sequence: CDR1 LNHDA, CDR2 SQIVND (reference sequence). The DNA for the CDR3 is TGTGCCAGTAGCCCCTTAAACAGGGACTCCTACGAGCAGTACTTC. Translated: CASSPLNRDSYEQYF.

The chain carries TRBV10-3 and TRBJ2-7; 9 positions match TRBD1. Germline lookup yields CDR1 ENHRY and CDR2 SYGVKD. The CDR3 extends over 15 amino acids. With 4 bases clipped from V and 1 base from J, the junction kept 5 bases outside the gene matches. The chain's CDR3 is CAISAGTGTSYEQYF. The CDR3 region has the DNA TGTGCCATCAGTGCCGGGACAGGGACTTCCTACGAGCAGTACTTC.

The genes are TRBV12-5 and TRBJ2-1; 7 bases are shared with TRBD1. Unmatched junction bases numbered 14, after V lost 3 bases and J lost 9 bases. Looked up from germline, CDR1 is LGHNT and CDR2 is FRNRAP. The CDR3 length is 16 residues. CDR3 bases: TGTGCTAGTGGTTTACCATCGACAGGGCCCCTGGTTGAGCAGTTCTTC. It is translated as CASGLPSTGPLVEQFF.

The chain recombines TRBV11-2 with TRBJ2-2; 9 bases are shared with TRBD1. The length of the CDR3 is 15 residues. The germline gives CDR1 SGHAT, CDR2 FQNNGV. The junction had 5 bases not matched to a gene; V was cut back by 2 bases and J by 7 bases. For the CDR3, the DNA is TGTGCCAGCAGCTTATCTACAGGGGGCCTCGGGGAGCTGTTTTTT. Translating it yields CASSLSTGGLGELFF.

The CDR3 DNA follows: TGTGCCAGCAGCTTACAGGGCGAGGGCAATCAGCCCCAGCATTTT. Encoded protein: CASSLQGEGNQPQHF. J is TRBJ1-5 and V is TRBV5-6; TRBD1 might be the D (6 bases). The CDR3 has 15 residues. The V gene lost 2 bases and the J gene lost 2 bases, with 11 bases spanning the gap. CDR1 and CDR2 from the germline V gene are SGHDT and YYEEEE.

J is TRBJ2-7 and V is TRBV5-8; D remains unclear. This CDR3 spans 15 amino acids. Trimming left V 4 bases short and J 0 bases short, with 14 bases between. The V gene's germline CDR1 is SGHTS and CDR2 YDEGEE. CDR3 residues: CASSPWATISYEQYF. In nucleotides, the CDR3 is TGTGCCAGCAGCCCCTGGGCCACAATCTCCTACGAGCAGTACTTC.

The chain recombines TRBV7-7 with TRBJ2-2; D is perhaps TRBD2 (6 bases). There are 16 residues in the CDR3. The V end was cut by 5 bases, the J end by 3 bases, with 16 bases between. From germline, CDR1 is SSHAT and CDR2 FNYEAQ (reference sequence). The CDR3 bases are TGTGCCAGCAGCCGCCGACTAGGTCCCGACACCGGGGAGCTGTTTTTT. Translating it yields CASSRRLGPDTGELFF.

This clone was counted once. The chain combines TRBV10-1 with TRBJ2-7; 9 bases align to TRBD1. Germline loops: CDR1 WNHNN, CDR2 SYGVQD (reference sequence). This CDR3 region has 13 residues. V lost 6 bases and J lost 6; bases outside the gene matches: 6. The CDR3 region is CASSRDRAGEQYF. The CDR3 DNA sequence: TGCGCCAGCAGCCGGGACAGGGCCGGCGAGCAGTACTTC.

The chain is built from TRBV7-2 and TRBJ2-2; D perhaps matches TRBD2 (6 bases). V lost 4 bases, J lost 0 bases, and 12 bases lay in between. The germline CDR1 and CDR2 sequences are SGHTA and FQGNSA. The CDR3 covers 16 residues. The CDR3 protein is CASSSPGLANTGELFF. The CDR3 nucleotides read TGTGCCAGCAGCTCGCCGGGACTCGCGAACACCGGGGAGCTGTTTTTT.

The CDR3 sequence: CASSPLKGGELFF. DNA of the CDR3: TGTGCCAGCAGTCCCCTGAAAGGTGGGGAGCTGTTTTTT. The chain combines TRBV27 with TRBJ2-2; D remains ambiguous. The CDR3 has 13 amino acids. Trimming took 5 bases from V and 8 from J, leaving 12 bases between them. CDR1 is MNHEY, CDR2 SMNVEV, per germline (reference sequence).

This clone was detected once. The J gene is TRBJ1-2, the V gene TRBV7-9; maybe TRBD1 (5 bases). Between the trimmed V and J ends, which lost 8 bases and 14 bases, there was a span of 24 bases. CDR3 size: 13 residues. Germline loops: CDR1 SEHNR, CDR2 FQNEAQ (reference sequence). CDR3 sequence (DNA): TGTGCCAGCGCTTTAGGGGCGGCACGGGGAGGGACCTTC. It encodes CASALGAARGGTF.

J is TRBJ2-7 and V is TRBV13, with D possibly TRBD2 on 6 matching bases. CDR1 is PRHDT and CDR2 is FYEKMQ in the germline V gene (reference sequence). This CDR3 is built from 12 residues. The V and J ends lost 3 bases and 4 bases respectively, with 7 bases between them. The CDR3 sequence is CASSFRGYEQYF. CDR3 bases: TGTGCCAGCAGCTTCCGGGGGTACGAGCAGTACTTC.

The CDR3 loop is CASSAVTGVDTGELFF. As DNA, the CDR3 is TGTGCCAGCAGCGCCGTGACAGGGGTGGACACCGGGGAGCTGTTTTTT. The chain couples TRBV9 to TRBJ2-2, with 8 bases fitting TRBD1. The ends lost 3 bases at V and 3 bases at J; junction bases unmatched: 7. The germline gives CDR1 SGDLS, CDR2 YYNGEE. The CDR3 runs to 16 residues.